One and the same sample provided the 31 T cell receptor beta chains below, sequenced in a study of T cells in localized non-small cell lung cancer (dated by TCRdb to the early 2020s). The library was generated by the immunoSEQ multiplex PCR assay. Not all clones reach the TCRdb copy of this immuneACCESS table, which keeps in-frame sequences only. Checked studies attribute under half of the gap to unresolved V genes and leave the rest unexplained. The sample has about 35,000 clones on record, 75% to 95% of them singletons. The ten top clones hold approximately 12% of the sample. The sequencing used peripheral blood mononuclear cells, collected before any cancer treatment. These receptors all come from a female donor aged 60 or older with stage II lung adenocarcinoma.

The gene calls are TRBV7-9 and TRBJ1-2; D unresolved. V shed 5 bases and J shed 4 bases, with 8 bases lying between them. CDR3 length: 12 residues. From germline, CDR1 is SEHNR and CDR2 FQNEAQ (reference sequence). This chain's CDR3 is CASSLDSYGYTF. The CDR3 DNA reads as TGTGCCAGCAGCCTCGATAGCTATGGCTACACCTTC.

The V call is TRBV10-3, the J call TRBJ1-3; D might be TRBD1 (6 bases). This CDR3 contains 18 residues. In germline, CDR1 is ENHRY, CDR2 SYGVKD. The V end lost 6 bases, the J end lost 2 bases, and 23 bases lay between the germline ends. DNA of the CDR3: TGTGCCATCAGCTACACACTGCTGGGCAGGGGCACTGGAAACACCATATATTTT. It translates to CAISYTLLGRGTGNTIYF.

This rearrangement joins TRBV5-1 to TRBJ2-1, with TRBD2 identical over 9 bases. V trimming: 6 bases; J trimming: 8 bases; junction bases outside the gene matches: 9. Germline values: CDR1 SGHRS, CDR2 YFSETQ. CDR3 length: 14 residues. This CDR3 reads CASILAGEGDEQFF. The CDR3 DNA reads TGCGCCAGCATATTAGCGGGAGAGGGTGATGAGCAGTTCTTC. The variable domain in full, with the rest retrieved from reference TRBV5-1 and TRBJ2-1, is KAGVTQTPRYLIKTRGQQVTLSCSPISGHRSVSWYQQTPGQGLQFLFEYFSETQRNKGNFPGRFSGRQFSNSRSEMNVSTLELGDSALYLCASILAGEGDEQFFGPGTRLTVL.

J is TRBJ2-1 and V is TRBV20-1; TRBD2 might be the D (5 bases). CDR3 size: 10 residues. Germline CDR1 and CDR2: DFQATT and SNEGSKA (reference sequence). CDR3 bases: TGCATCCGCCAGAGGGATGAGCAGTTCTTC. Protein sequence: CIRQRDEQFF.

The chain joins TRBV19 to TRBJ2-3; D remains ambiguous. V lost 3 bases and J lost 2, with 12 bases in between. CDR1 and CDR2 from the germline V gene are LNHDA and SQIVND (reference sequence). The CDR3 runs 15 residues. The CDR3 region has the DNA TGTGCCAGTAGTATGGCGGACGACGCCACAGATACGCAGTATTTT. Amino acid sequence: CASSMADDATDTQYF.

The chain is built from TRBV7-2 and TRBJ1-5; D remains ambiguous. Germline CDR1 reads SGHTA; CDR2 reads FQGNSA. This CDR3 comprises 15 residues. V lost 4 bases, J lost 4 bases, and 14 bases lay in between. The CDR3 DNA reads as TGTGCCAGCAGCTCCTCGGGAGTTACGAATCAGCCCCAGCATTTT. Protein product: CASSSSGVTNQPQHF.

The chain uses TRBV9 and TRBJ2-7; maybe TRBD1 (6 bases). Trimming took 0 bases from V and 7 from J, leaving 23 bases between them. This CDR3 region has 17 residues. The germline V gene has CDR1 SGDLS and CDR2 YYNGEE. CDR3: CASSVDSRTDIMGEQYF. The CDR3 bases are TGTGCCAGCAGCGTAGACTCGCGGACAGATATAATGGGGGAGCAGTACTTC.

This clone was picked up one time. V is TRBV2 and J is TRBJ2-2; maybe TRBD1 (5 bases). Deletions cut 2 bases from V and 1 base from J, with 8 bases between. Germline V gene lookup returns CDR1 SNHLY and CDR2 FYNNEI. This CDR3 has 15 residues. Here the CDR3 reads CASSEQGLNTGELFF. The CDR3, as DNA: TGTGCCAGCAGTGAACAGGGCCTGAACACCGGGGAGCTGTTTTTT.

The chain carries TRBV6-1 and TRBJ1-5; D ambiguous. V shed 8 bases and J shed 0 bases, with 8 bases lying between them. The CDR3 is 13 residues long. CDR1 and CDR2 from the germline V gene are MNHNS and SASEGT. The CDR3 DNA is TGTGCCAGCCTATTAGCTAGCAATCAGCCCCAGCATTTT. Amino acids: CASLLASNQPQHF.

This rearrangement joins TRBV7-8 to TRBJ1-3; 9 nucleotides agree with TRBD1. This CDR3 spans 16 amino acids. With V trimmed by 5 bases and J by 2 bases, 7 bases remained unmatched. Germline V gene lookup returns CDR1 SGHVS and CDR2 FQNEAQ. Here the CDR3 reads CASSLLDRGTGNTIYF. The CDR3 DNA reads TGTGCCAGCAGCCTCTTGGACAGGGGTACTGGAAACACCATATATTTT.

The V call is TRBV27, the J call TRBJ2-3; 11 bases match TRBD2. The CDR3 is 14 residues long. Germline assignment: CDR1 MNHEY and CDR2 SMNVEV (reference sequence). After removal of 3 bases from V and 5 bases from J, the junction contained 1 base not matched to a gene. The CDR3 bases are TGTGCCAGCAGTTTTAGCGGGAGGGGAGATACGCAGTATTTT. Its translation is CASSFSGRGDTQYF.

This chain links TRBV7-8 with TRBJ2-1; D is undetermined. The ends were cut back, 1 base at V and 14 bases at J, with 9 bases in the middle. The CDR3 extends over 11 amino acids. CDR1 SGHVS and CDR2 FQNEAQ come from the germline V gene. Here the CDR3 DNA reads TGTGCCAGCAGCTTAGAGAGATTGAAGTTCTTC. Protein: CASSLERLKFF.

The chain has TRBV11-3 and TRBJ2-3; 8 bases are shared with TRBD2. Trimming took 1 base from V and 3 from J; bases not matched to a gene: 0. Germline-derived CDR1 and CDR2 are SGHNT and YENEEA. CDR3 size: 14 residues. In DNA form, the CDR3 reads TGTGCCAGCAGCTTAGCGGGGGGGACAGATACGCAGTATTTT. Translating gives CASSLAGGTDTQYF.

The sample holds one count of this clone. The chain carries TRBV7-8 and TRBJ2-1; possibly TRBD2 for D (6 bases). CDR3 length: 17 amino acids. Germline loops: CDR1 SGHVS, CDR2 FQNEAQ. The germline V and J ends were trimmed by 0 bases and 8 bases, with 20 bases remaining between them. CDR3 sequence (DNA): TGTGCCAGCAGCTTAGCTCTCCTAGGAGGGAGTTTTGATGAGCAGTTCTTC. Protein: CASSLALLGGSFDEQFF.

The chain has TRBV25-1 and TRBJ2-3; D is uncertain. The CDR3 is 11 amino acids. Germline V lookup: CDR1 MGHDK, CDR2 SYGVNS. Between the trimmed V and J ends, which lost 4 bases and 6 bases, there was a span of 5 bases. The CDR3 sequence: CASSAMDTQYF. CDR3 nucleotide sequence: TGTGCCAGCAGTGCTATGGATACGCAGTATTTT.

The chain links TRBV30 to TRBJ1-5, with D perhaps matching TRBD1 (6 bases). Trimming removed 5 bases from V and 7 bases from J, with 15 bases in between. CDR1 is GTSNPN and CDR2 is SVGIG in the germline V gene (reference sequence). CDR3 length: 13 amino acids. The CDR3, as DNA: TGTGCCTGGGGTGGGGGCTTTGGGCAGCCCCAGCATTTT. Protein product: CAWGGGFGQPQHF.

This clone was recorded a few times. CDR3 in amino acids: CASSHRDRLVEQYF. CDR3 nucleotide sequence: TGTGCCAGCAGCCACCGGGACAGGCTTGTAGAGCAGTACTTC. This chain links TRBV7-9 with TRBJ2-7, with TRBD1 matching over 8 bases. V lost 5 bases, J lost 7 bases, and 10 bases stayed unmatched. The germline gives CDR1 SEHNR, CDR2 FQNEAQ (reference sequence). The CDR3 spans 14 residues. The whole variable domain, remainder taken from reference TRBV7-9 and TRBJ2-7, is DTGVSQNPRHKITKRGQNVTFRCDPISEHNRLYWYRQTLGQGPEFLTYFQNEAQLEKSRLLSDRFSAERPKGSFSTLEIQRTEQGDSAMYLCASSHRDRLVEQYFGPGTRLTVT.

V usage is TRBV7-2 and J usage is TRBJ2-5; TRBD1 agrees at 10 bases. J was trimmed by 3 bases and V by 3 bases; bases with no gene match: 4. This CDR3 region has 15 residues. Germline CDR1 and CDR2: SGHTA and FQGNSA. CDR3 nucleotide sequence: TGTGCCAGCAGCTTCCAAGGACAGGGGGAAGAGACCCAGTACTTC. Translating gives CASSFQGQGEETQYF.

The chain uses TRBV19 and TRBJ1-2; TRBD1 matches at 7 bases. Germline lookup yields CDR1 LNHDA and CDR2 SQIVND (reference sequence). CDR3 length: 14 residues. V lost 5 bases to trimming and J lost 6 bases; unmatched junction nucleotides: 9. The CDR3, as DNA: TGTGCCAGTAGTTCCAGGGGGAGGACGGATGGCTACACCTTC. Amino acids: CASSSRGRTDGYTF.

Only a few counts were recorded for this clone. The chain uses TRBV30 and TRBJ1-5; D is perhaps TRBD1 (6 bases). Germline values: CDR1 GTSNPN, CDR2 SVGIG (reference sequence). This CDR3 is built from 14 residues. Trimming took off 1 base at V and 5 bases at J, with 12 bases between the two ends. CDR3 sequence reads: CAWSGTVEDQPQHF. The CDR3 DNA sequence: TGTGCCTGGAGTGGGACAGTCGAAGATCAGCCCCAGCATTTT.

This clone was seen only once. The V and J genes are TRBV6-5 and TRBJ1-2; D unclear. This CDR3 region has 15 residues. Germline V gives CDR1 MNHEY, CDR2 SVGAGI. Trimming cost V 4 bases and J 0 bases, with 12 bases left between them. The CDR3 DNA sequence: TGTGCCAGCAGTTCCAGTTCCGGCGCTAACTATGGCTACACCTTC. Protein sequence: CASSSSSGANYGYTF.

This rearrangement joins TRBV5-6 to TRBJ1-6; 8 bases agree with TRBD1. The CDR3 is 16 amino acids. J lost 9 bases, V lost 2 bases, and 10 bases had no gene match. Germline V CDR1 and CDR2: SGHDT, YYEEEE. The CDR3 DNA reads as TGTGCCAGCAGCTTTTCAGGGGGCGGGAATAGTTCACCCCTCCACTTT. Translating gives CASSFSGGGNSSPLHF.

This clone was observed once. The chain joins TRBV19 to TRBJ1-1, with D uncertain. V lost 1 base and J 0 bases, leaving 9 bases between the germline ends. Germline V CDR1 and CDR2: LNHDA, SQIVND (reference sequence). This CDR3 comprises 15 residues. For the CDR3, the DNA is TGTGCCAGTAGTATAGTTCCGCTCATGAACACTGAAGCTTTCTTT. Amino acid sequence: CASSIVPLMNTEAFF.

The gene calls are TRBV7-2 and TRBJ1-1, with D maybe TRBD1 (6 bases). The CDR3 spans 16 residues. V dropped 1 base and J dropped 2 bases, with 14 bases sitting between them. Germline values: CDR1 SGHTA, CDR2 FQGNSA. The CDR3 nucleotides are TGTGCCAGCAGCTTAGGGGGAACGACAGGTAACACTGAAGCTTTCTTT. The encoded protein is CASSLGGTTGNTEAFF.

The rearrangement joins TRBV5-1 to TRBJ2-7; D may be TRBD2 (6 bases). This CDR3 comprises 12 residues. Trimming pared 9 bases from V and 7 bases from J, leaving 17 bases between. Germline CDR1 SGHRS, CDR2 YFSETQ. CDR3 loop: CATSDLGREQYF. In nucleotides, the CDR3 is TGCGCCACCTCGGACCTAGGGAGGGAGCAGTACTTC.

This rearrangement joins TRBV5-1 to TRBJ2-3; D perhaps matches TRBD2 (6 bases). The CDR3 totals 15 residues. V dropped 3 bases and J dropped 2 bases, with 13 bases sitting between them. Germline CDR1 SGHRS, CDR2 YFSETQ. The CDR3 DNA reads TGCGCCAGCAGCTCGACGACTAGTCCCACAGATACGCAGTATTTT. Amino acid sequence: CASSSTTSPTDTQYF.

J is TRBJ2-3 and V is TRBV2; D uncertain. CDR3 size: 13 residues. Trimming took off 4 bases at V and 6 bases at J, with 11 bases between the two ends. Germline assignment: CDR1 SNHLY and CDR2 FYNNEI. The CDR3 sequence: CASSGPGYDTQYF. The CDR3 region has the DNA TGTGCCAGCAGTGGGCCGGGCTACGATACGCAGTATTTT.

A remark on this clone: Germline and junction disagree at one end, which may indicate a read error. The CDR3 DNA reads TGTGCCTCCAGTATGACAGTTAACACTGAAGCTTTCTTT. It encodes CASSMTVNTEAFF. The chain combines TRBV15 with TRBJ1-1, with a weak D call TRBD1 (5 bases). Germline CDR1 reads LNHNV; CDR2 reads YYDKDF (reference sequence). The CDR3 sequence is 13 residues long. The full variable domain, with the rest looked up from reference TRBV15 and TRBJ1-1, is DAMVIQNPRYQVTQFGKPVTLSCSQTLNHNVMYWYQQKSSQAPKLLFHYYDKDFNNEADTPDNFQSRRPNTSFCFLDIRSPGLGDTAMYLCASSMTVNTEAFFGQGTRLTVV.

The chain is built from TRBV19 and TRBJ1-1; D is unclear. Germline lookup yields CDR1 LNHDA and CDR2 SQIVND (reference sequence). V was cut by 5 bases and J by 3 bases, with 10 bases left in between. The CDR3 length is 13 residues. The CDR3 protein is CASSGGGYTEAFF. For the CDR3, the DNA is TGTGCCAGTAGTGGAGGTGGGTACACTGAAGCTTTCTTT.

The CDR3 reads CASSSPRTGGYTGELFF. Written as DNA, the CDR3 is TGTGCCAGCAGTTCCCCCCGGACAGGGGGCTACACCGGGGAGCTGTTTTTT. The J gene is TRBJ2-2, the V gene TRBV27; the match to TRBD1 covers 11 bases. The CDR3 sequence is 17 residues long. Germline loops: CDR1 MNHEY, CDR2 SMNVEV (reference sequence). V shed 4 bases, J shed 3 bases, and the junction held 7 bases outside the gene matches.

The chain joins TRBV19 to TRBJ2-5; 8 nucleotides align to TRBD2. The V and J ends lost 7 bases and 4 bases, in that order; junction bases with no gene match: 5. CDR1 is LNHDA, CDR2 SQIVND, per germline (reference sequence). This CDR3 has 13 amino acids. The CDR3 is CASKAGGTETQYF. DNA of the CDR3: TGTGCCAGTAAGGCGGGGGGAACAGAGACCCAGTACTTC. Using reference TRBV19 and TRBJ2-5 for the parts outside the CDR3, the full variable domain is DGGITQSPKYLFRKEGQNVTLSCEQNLNHDAMYWYRQDPGQGLRLIYYSQIVNDFQKGDIAEGYSVSREKKESFPLTVTSAQKNPTAFYLCASKAGGTETQYFGPGTRLLVL.